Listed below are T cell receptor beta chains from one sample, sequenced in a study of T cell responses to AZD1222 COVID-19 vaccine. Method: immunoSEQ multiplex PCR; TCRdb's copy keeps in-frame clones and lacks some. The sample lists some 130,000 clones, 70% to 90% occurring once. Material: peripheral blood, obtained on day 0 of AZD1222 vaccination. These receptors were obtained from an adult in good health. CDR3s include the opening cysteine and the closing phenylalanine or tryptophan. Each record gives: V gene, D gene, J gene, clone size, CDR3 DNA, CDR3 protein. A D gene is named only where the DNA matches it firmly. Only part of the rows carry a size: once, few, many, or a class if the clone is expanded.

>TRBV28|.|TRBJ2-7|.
TGTGCCAGCAGGTCCGGAGGCGTCGGCTACGAGCAGTACTTC
CASRSGGVGYEQYF
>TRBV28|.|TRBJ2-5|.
TGTGCCAGCAGTGTTCCCTCCTCGGGATGGCAGACCCAGTACTTC
CASSVPSSGWQTQYF
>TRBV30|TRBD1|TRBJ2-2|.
TGTGCCTGGAAAAGGTTCGAGGACAGGGAGGCCGGGGAGCTGTTTTTT
CAWKRFEDREAGELFF
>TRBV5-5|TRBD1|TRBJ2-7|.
TGTGCCAGCAGCTTGGACGACAGGGGAATCGAGCAGTACTTC
CASSLDDRGIEQYF
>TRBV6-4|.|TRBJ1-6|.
TGTGCCAGCAGTGAGGGGGCCTACAATTCACCCCTCCACTTT
CASSEGAYNSPLHF
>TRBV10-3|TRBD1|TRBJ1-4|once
TGTGCCATCAGTGGGGCGGGACAGCTAAATGAAAAACTGTTTTTT
CAISGAGQLNEKLFF
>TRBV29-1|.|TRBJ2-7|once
TGCAGCGTTGGGGACACACTCTACGAGCAGTACTTC
CSVGDTLYEQYF
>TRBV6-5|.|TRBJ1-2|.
TGTGCCAGCACCGAAAGGGGGTCTTGGGACTATGGCTACACCTTC
CASTERGSWDYGYTF
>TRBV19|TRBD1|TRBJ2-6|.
TGTGCCAGTAGTATCCCGATTGGACAGGCTGGGGCCAACGTCCTGACTTTC
CASSIPIGQAGANVLTF
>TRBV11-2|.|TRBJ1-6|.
TGTGCCAGCAGCTTAGGGTTACAGAATAATTCACCCCTCCACTTT
CASSLGLQNNSPLHF
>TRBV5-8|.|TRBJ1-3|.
TGTGCCAGCAGCTTGAGGGGGGCCTCTGGAAACACCATATATTTT
CASSLRGASGNTIYF
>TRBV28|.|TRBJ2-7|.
TGTGCCAGCAGCGAACTAGCCTACGAGCAGTACTTC
CASSELAYEQYF
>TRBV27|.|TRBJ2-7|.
TGTGCCAGCAGTTCTAGGGTGACCTACGAGCAGTACTTC
CASSSRVTYEQYF
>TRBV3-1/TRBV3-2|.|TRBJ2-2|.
TGTGCCAGCAGAAACACCGGGGAGCTGTTTTTT
CASRNTGELFF
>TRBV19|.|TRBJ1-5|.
TGTGCCAGTAGTATAGATCGTCAGGGTGCACAGCCCCAGCATTTT
CASSIDRQGAQPQHF
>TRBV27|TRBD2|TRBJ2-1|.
TGTGCCAGCAGTTCGCTGACTAGCGGGAGGGACAGGAATGAGCAGTTCTTC
CASSSLTSGRDRNEQFF
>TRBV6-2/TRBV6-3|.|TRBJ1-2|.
TGTGCCAGCAGTTACTCGACAGAAAATGGCTACACCTTC
CASSYSTENGYTF
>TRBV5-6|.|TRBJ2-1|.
TGTGCCAGCAGCTTGGAAAGGAGGCGGGCCTACAATGAGCAGTTCTTC
CASSLERRRAYNEQFF
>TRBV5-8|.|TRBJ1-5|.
TGTGCCAGCAGCTTGGGGGTGAGTGGGCCCCAGCATTTT
CASSLGVSGPQHF
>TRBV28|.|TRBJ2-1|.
TGTGCCAGCAGTCGACGGGGTGGGATCTCCTACAATGAGCAGTTCTTC
CASSRRGGISYNEQFF
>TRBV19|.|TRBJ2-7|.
TGTGCCAGTAGTGCCGGGACTGTTGGTGGTGAGCAGTACTTC
CASSAGTVGGEQYF
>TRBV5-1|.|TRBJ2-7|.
TGCGCCAGCAGCCCGGGACCCGGGACATATCGTACCTACGAGCAGTACTTC
CASSPGPGTYRTYEQYF
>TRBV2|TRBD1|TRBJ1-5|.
TGTGCCAGCAGGGGACAGCTTATTTATAGCAATCAGCCCCAGCATTTT
CASRGQLIYSNQPQHF
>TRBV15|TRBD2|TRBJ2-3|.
TGTGCCACCAGTCTCGGCGGGAGGGCCGCAGATACGCAGTATTTT
CATSLGGRAADTQYF
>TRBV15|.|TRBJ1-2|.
TGTGCCACCACCATGGAGCGGACCTCTCTTAACTATGGCTACACCTTC
CATTMERTSLNYGYTF
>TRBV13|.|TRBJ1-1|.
TGTGCCAGCAGCCCCCCAAAGGTGGAGACTGAAGCTTTCTTT
CASSPPKVETEAFF
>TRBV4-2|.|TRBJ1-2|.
TGTGCCAGCAGCCAAGATCTCCAGTATGGCTACACCTTC
CASSQDLQYGYTF
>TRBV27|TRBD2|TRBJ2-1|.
TGTGCCAGCAGTTTCAAGGGCCCGGGAGGGGCTCGAGGTGAGCAGTTCTTC
CASSFKGPGGARGEQFF
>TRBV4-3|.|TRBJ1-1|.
TGCGCCAGCAGCCAAGATGAGGGGTGGGACACTGAAGCTTTCTTT
CASSQDEGWDTEAFF
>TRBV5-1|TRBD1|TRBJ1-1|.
TGCGCCAGCAGGCGCGCCGGGACAGAGAACACTGAAGCTTTCTTT
CASRRAGTENTEAFF
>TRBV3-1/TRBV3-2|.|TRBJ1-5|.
TGTGCCAGCAGCCCGGGATGGGGGGATCGAAATCAGCCCCAGCATTTT
CASSPGWGDRNQPQHF
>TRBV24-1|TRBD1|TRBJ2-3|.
TGTGCCACCAGTGATTCCGACAGGGGGCTTGCAGATACGCAGTATTTT
CATSDSDRGLADTQYF
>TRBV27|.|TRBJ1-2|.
TGTGCCAGCAGTCCGCTGACAGGCCCCATGAGGGGCTACACCTTC
CASSPLTGPMRGYTF
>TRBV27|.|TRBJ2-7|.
TGTGCCAGCACCCGCCGGTCAGGGGACGAGCAGTACTTC
CASTRRSGDEQYF
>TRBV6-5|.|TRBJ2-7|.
TGTGCCAGCCGGAGGGGGGGGTCCTACGAGCAGTACTTC
CASRRGGSYEQYF
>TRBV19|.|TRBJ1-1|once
TGTGCCAGTAGTATAGCTGGAGGGAGAACTGAAGCTTTCTTT
CASSIAGGRTEAFF
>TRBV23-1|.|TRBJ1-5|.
TGCGCCAGCAGCCTTCGGGTAGGCAGGGAAAGGAGGAATAGCAATCAGCCCCAGCATTTT
CASSLRVGRERRNSNQPQHF
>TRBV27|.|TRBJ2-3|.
TGTGCCAGCAGTTTAGCCCCAGATACGCAGTATTTT
CASSLAPDTQYF
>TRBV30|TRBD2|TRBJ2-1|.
TGTGCCTCGGGGCGGGAGGGCCGCAATGAGCAGTTCTTC
CASGREGRNEQFF
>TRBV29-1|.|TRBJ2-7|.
TGCAGCGTTGAATGGAGGGACTCCAAAACCTACGAGCAGTACTTC
CSVEWRDSKTYEQYF
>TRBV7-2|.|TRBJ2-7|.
TGTGCCAGCAGCTTAGAACTTCGCTACGAGCAGTACTTC
CASSLELRYEQYF
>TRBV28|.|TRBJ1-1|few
TGTGCCAGCAGTTCTAGGTCGATGAACACTGAAGCTTTCTTT
CASSSRSMNTEAFF
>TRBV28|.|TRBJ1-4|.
TGTGCCAGCAGTTTATTGGCAGGCACTGCAACTAATGAAAAACTGTTTTTT
CASSLLAGTATNEKLFF
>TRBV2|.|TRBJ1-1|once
TGTGCCAGCACCACCCCAGGGGTGAACACTGAAGCTTTCTTT
CASTTPGVNTEAFF
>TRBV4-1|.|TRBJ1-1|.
TGCGCCAGCAGCCAAGAGGCGGGCACTGAAGCTTTCTTT
CASSQEAGTEAFF
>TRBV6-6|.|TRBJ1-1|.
TGTGCCAGCAGAAGAGGGGAGAGCCAGAACACTGAAGCTTTCTTT
CASRRGESQNTEAFF
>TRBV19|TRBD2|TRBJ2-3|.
TGTGCCAGTGCACAAACTCGGGGGGGCACAGATACGCAGTATTTT
CASAQTRGGTDTQYF
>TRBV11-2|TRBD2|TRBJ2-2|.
TGTGCCAGCAGTCCGTTGTCCGGGAGGGCAACCGGGGAGCTGTTTTTT
CASSPLSGRATGELFF
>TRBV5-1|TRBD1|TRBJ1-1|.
TGCGCCAGCAGCCCGAGAGGGGGCTTGAACACTGAAGCTTTCTTT
CASSPRGGLNTEAFF
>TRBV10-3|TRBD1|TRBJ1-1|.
TGTGCCATCAGTGAATTTCTCGGGGACAGGAACACTGAAGCTTTCTTT
CAISEFLGDRNTEAFF
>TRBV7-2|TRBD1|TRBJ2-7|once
TGTGCCAGCAGCGGTCACAGGGGGGCCAGCTCCTACGAGCAGTACTTC
CASSGHRGASSYEQYF
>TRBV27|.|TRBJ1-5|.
TGTGCCAGCAGTTTATTTGGGCGGGATAGCAATCAGCCCCAGCATTTT
CASSLFGRDSNQPQHF
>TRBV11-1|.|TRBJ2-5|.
TGTGCCAGCAGCTTGGAGGGGTACCAAGAGACCCAGTACTTC
CASSLEGYQETQYF
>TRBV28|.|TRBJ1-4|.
TGTGCCAGCAGTCTCGACGGGGAAAAACTGTTTTTT
CASSLDGEKLFF
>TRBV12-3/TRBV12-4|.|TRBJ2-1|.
TGTGCCAGCAGTTTGTCCGGGACTCGCCCGTTCTTC
CASSLSGTRPFF
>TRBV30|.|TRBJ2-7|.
TGTGCCTGGAGTTCCGGGAGTCCGTACGAGCAGTACTTC
CAWSSGSPYEQYF
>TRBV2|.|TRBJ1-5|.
TGTGCCAGCAGTGAACCTCTGAATAGGGGCTGGGGAGCCGCTGGCAATCAGCCCCAGCATTTT
CASSEPLNRGWGAAGNQPQHF
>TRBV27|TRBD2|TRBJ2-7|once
TGTGCCAGCAGTTCCCGACTAGCGCGTCGCTACGAGCAGTACTTC
CASSSRLARRYEQYF